This TCR beta chain was obtained from a study of graft-versus-host responses after intestinal transplantation. Study-wide results and caveats: Early post-transplant HvG declines were associated with peak circulating GvH clone levels.

Assay: immunoSEQ multiplex PCR; the TCRdb copy retains only in-frame clones and omits some. Seen here are about 13,000 clones, 30% observed once, and the top ten hold about 2.6%. Irradiated, violet-dye-labeled stimulator cells, roughly 200,000 in number, were plated with roughly 200,000 CFSE-labeled responder cells. The CDR3 is made up of 16 amino acids. J gave up 1 base and V 2 bases, and 6 bases lay outside the gene matches. The germline V gene has CDR1 SGHVS and CDR2 FQNEAQ. The rearrangement uses TRBV7-8 and TRBJ2-5; 8 nucleotides align to TRBD2. The specimen was alloreactive CD8+ T cells from a mixed lymphocyte reaction culture, collected before intestinal transplant. Noted subset: CFSE-low proliferating T cells sorted from roughly six-day pre-transplant mixed lymphocyte reaction (GvH or HvG direction). This sequence originates from a human patient who received an intestinal transplant. CDR3 protein: CASSLYRGRPQETQYF. DNA for the CDR3: TGTGCCAGCAGCTTATATCGCGGGAGGCCCCAAGAGACCCAGTACTTC.